Below are 17 T cell receptor beta chains sequenced from a single sample in a study of cytomegalovirus exposure and HLA in healthy donors. The PCR was carried out with 60 Vbeta primers and 13 Jbeta primers. Assay used: immunoSEQ multiplex PCR; TCRdb lists only in-frame clones, some missing. The sample contains about 160,000 clones, 70% to 80% of which appear only once. Sample: PBMCs. The receptor source for this set is a male donor in good health and CMV-seronegative.

The chain joins TRBV4-3 to TRBJ2-1; tentative D call: TRBD2 (6 bases). The germline V gene encodes CDR1 LGHNA and CDR2 YSLEER. This CDR3 spans 15 amino acids. Trimming took off 1 base at V and 1 base at J, with 8 bases between the two ends. In DNA form, the CDR3 reads TGCGCCAGCAGCCAAGGGGGGGTGTCCTACAATGAGCAGTTCTTC. The encoded protein is CASSQGGVSYNEQFF.

This chain uses TRBV7-9 with TRBJ2-3, with D maybe TRBD2 (5 bases). Germline CDR1 and CDR2: SEHNR and FQNEAQ (reference sequence). V lost 2 bases to trimming and J lost 2 bases, with 11 bases between them. This CDR3 is 15 amino acids long. The CDR3 bases are TGTGCCAGCAGCTTAACCCGGGAATACACAGATACGCAGTATTTT. This codes for CASSLTREYTDTQYF.

The genes are TRBV9 and TRBJ2-1, with 9 bases identical to TRBD2. CDR3 length: 16 amino acids. The V and J ends lost 0 bases and 7 bases, in that order; junction bases with no gene match: 8. Germline V gene sequence: CDR1 SGDLS, CDR2 YYNGEE. The CDR3 nucleotides are TGTGCCAGCAGCGTAGATAGCGGGAGATTTGTTAATGAGCAGTTCTTC. The encoded protein is CASSVDSGRFVNEQFF.

This chain connects TRBV5-1 to TRBJ2-3, with TRBD1 identical over 7 bases. V was clipped by 6 bases and J by 4 bases; unmatched bases: 11. Germline CDR1 and CDR2: SGHRS and YFSETQ. This CDR3 is built from 15 residues. CDR3 amino acids: CASKAAGGRADTQYF. The CDR3 bases are TGCGCCAGCAAGGCAGCAGGGGGACGCGCAGATACGCAGTATTTT.

The genes are TRBV27 and TRBJ1-1; TRBD1 might be the D (5 bases). The CDR3 is 14 amino acids. Trimming cost V 4 bases and J 4 bases, with 13 bases left between them. CDR1 is MNHEY and CDR2 is SMNVEV in the germline V gene (reference sequence). The CDR3 loop reads CASSSPGLGTEAFF. The CDR3 coding sequence is TGTGCCAGCAGTTCGCCAGGGCTGGGCACTGAAGCTTTCTTT.

The V call is TRBV5-6, the J call TRBJ2-1; D possibly corresponds to TRBD2 (5 bases). Trimming pared 2 bases from V and 2 bases from J, leaving 11 bases between. This CDR3 has 15 amino acids. Per germline, CDR1 SGHDT and CDR2 YYEEEE. The DNA for the CDR3 is TGTGCCAGCAGCTTCGGCGGGCCGCCCTACAATGAGCAGTTCTTC. It is translated as CASSFGGPPYNEQFF.

The chain couples TRBV2 to TRBJ1-2; possible D gene TRBD1, 5 bases. CDR3 length equals 16 residues. Germline V gene lookup returns CDR1 SNHLY and CDR2 FYNNEI. Trimming removed 4 bases from V and 3 bases from J, with 18 bases in between. The CDR3 coding sequence is TGTGCCAGCAGTGGAGAAGGGCCATGGGGGGACTATGGCTACACCTTC. Its protein product is CASSGEGPWGDYGYTF.

This clone occurred a few times. The chain links TRBV5-1 to TRBJ1-4; 8 bases map to TRBD1. This CDR3 has 15 residues. The germline V gene has CDR1 SGHRS and CDR2 YFSETQ. The junction had 1 base not matched to a gene; V was cut back by 3 bases and J by 0 bases. The CDR3 DNA sequence: TGCGCCAGCAGCTACAGGGGGACAACTAATGAAAAACTGTTTTTT. This encodes CASSYRGTTNEKLFF.

The chain couples TRBV4-3 to TRBJ1-3; no clear D. V gave up 0 bases and J gave up 0 bases, with 6 bases separating them. The CDR3 extends over 15 amino acids. The V gene's germline CDR1 is LGHNA and CDR2 YSLEER. CDR3 region: CASSQDGNSGNTIYF. In DNA, the CDR3 is TGCGCCAGCAGCCAAGATGGCAACTCTGGAAACACCATATATTTT.

V is TRBV18 and J is TRBJ1-2, with TRBD1 identical over 8 bases. The CDR3 consists of 15 residues. V gave up 2 bases and J gave up 2 bases; unmatched junction bases: 4. Germline loops: CDR1 KGHSH, CDR2 LQKENI. The CDR3 sequence: CASSPSRTGNYGYTF. DNA for the CDR3: TGTGCCAGCTCACCATCGAGGACAGGGAACTATGGCTACACCTTC.

The chain employs TRBV7-6 and TRBJ2-1, with D perhaps matching TRBD1 (6 bases). The germline V gene encodes CDR1 SGHVS and CDR2 FNYEAQ. Trimming left V 1 base short and J 8 bases short, with 12 bases between. The CDR3 is 14 amino acids. CDR3 coding DNA: TGTGCCAGCAGCTTAGGACAGGAGTACGATGAGCAGTTCTTC. Translation gives CASSLGQEYDEQFF.

This chain joins TRBV7-2 and TRBJ2-3, with TRBD2 matching over 11 bases. Germline loops: CDR1 SGHTA, CDR2 FQGNSA. V shed 1 base and J 1 base; nucleotides not matched to a gene: 7. The CDR3 totals 18 residues. CDR3 amino acids: CASSLGVAGGRGTDTQYF. The DNA for the CDR3 is TGTGCCAGCAGCTTAGGGGTAGCGGGGGGGCGCGGCACAGATACGCAGTATTTT.

This sequence joins TRBV6-5 and TRBJ2-7; 8 bases line up with TRBD1. The CDR3 sequence is 16 residues long. CDR1 is MNHEY, CDR2 SVGAGI, per germline. V lost 0 bases, J lost 5 bases, and 9 bases stayed unmatched. In DNA, the CDR3 is TGTGCCAGCAGTTACTCGACCGGGACAGGTATCAACGAGCAGTACTTC. Its protein is CASSYSTGTGINEQYF.

This clone was counted between two and nine times. The rearrangement joins TRBV30 to TRBJ2-6; D call uncertain. Trimming removed 4 bases from V and 2 bases from J, with 3 bases in between. Germline CDR1 GTSNPN, CDR2 SVGIG (reference sequence). CDR3 size: 12 residues. CDR3 in amino acids: CAWTAGANVLTF. The DNA of the CDR3 is TGTGCCTGGACAGCTGGGGCCAACGTCCTGACTTTC.

The chain is built from TRBV6-6 and TRBJ2-7, with TRBD2 identical over 12 bases. The CDR3 totals 13 residues. The trim removed 8 bases at V and 5 bases at J, leaving 4 bases unmatched. Germline V gene lookup returns CDR1 MNHNY and CDR2 SVGAGI (reference sequence). The CDR3 DNA reads TGTGCCAGCCGGACTAGCGGGATGAACGAGCAGTACTTC. It encodes CASRTSGMNEQYF.

This clone turned up a few times. V gene TRBV27 combines with J gene TRBJ2-7; 10 nucleotides agree with TRBD2. Per germline, CDR1 MNHEY and CDR2 SMNVEV (reference sequence). V was pared by 5 bases and J by 6 bases, with 7 bases of the junction left unmatched. The CDR3 contains 14 residues. The CDR3, as DNA: TGTGCCAGCAGTCCCCTAGCGGGAGTCTCCGAGCAGTACTTC. Translated, it gives CASSPLAGVSEQYF.

This chain connects TRBV6-6 to TRBJ2-7, with 7 bases identical to TRBD1. Germline V lookup: CDR1 MNHNY, CDR2 SVGAGI (reference sequence). CDR3 length: 16 residues. V shed 0 bases and J 0 bases; nucleotides not matched to a gene: 5. The DNA for the CDR3 is TGTGCCAGCAGTTACTCGGGGCAGGGGGTCTCCTACGAGCAGTACTTC. This translates into CASSYSGQGVSYEQYF.